This passage covers 29 T cell receptor beta chains from one sample sequenced in a study of tumor-infiltrating lymphocytes in primary liver carcinoma. Bulk tissue was left unsorted, and RNA and DNA were co-extracted from about 19-30 mg of it. Synthesis of TCR beta cDNA was carried out from about 0.55 ug total RNA with a constant-region primer. Library construction for TCR beta comprised three nested multiplex PCR rounds performed with slightly modified ARM-PCR. The two initial PCR rounds, around 11 cycles each, used TRBV1-TRBV30 forward and C-beta reverse primers. TCRdb processed the multiplex PCR reads anew with MiXCR; each CDR3 protein has one entry. The data show 20,000 to 25,000 distinct CDR3 sequences, around 79% seen once. The sequencing sample was made of liver tumor tissue from sampling region 1. Indicated subset: tumor region T1, superior pole. These receptor sequences come from a woman aged 30 to 39 with primary liver carcinoma and hepatitis B virus infection.

Worth noting for this clonotype: With a much larger clone just one base away, this may be a read error. The V call is TRBV2, the J call TRBJ2-2, with TRBD2 identical over 9 bases. Germline V gene sequence: CDR1 SNHLY, CDR2 FYNNEI. The CDR3 contains 13 residues. The CDR3 loop is CPSNAGGAGELFF. DNA of the CDR3: TGTCCCAGCAATGCGGGAGGGGCCGGGGAGCTGTTTTTT. The entire variable domain, with the rest obtained from reference TRBV2 and TRBJ2-2, is as follows: EPEVTQTPSHQVTQMGQEVILRCVPISNHLYFYWYRQILGQKVEFLVSFYNNEISEKSEIFDDQFSVERPDGSNFTLKIRSTKLEDSAMYFCPSNAGGAGELFFGEGSRLTVL.

As concerns this clonotype: The conserved final phenylalanine or tryptophan is absent from the CDR3, which likely points to a read error. No DNA is shown, since the ends of the CDR3 on it are uncertain; the CDR3 is the one TCRdb lists. The chain's CDR3 is CARSSTLDRGGQIGHYS. The chain couples TRBV6-6 to TRBJ2-3; TRBD2, the D gene given by the table, was not confirmed from the DNA. Looked up from germline, CDR1 is MNHNY and CDR2 is SVGAGI (reference sequence). The CDR3 region is 17 residues in length, termini included.

Details on this clonotype: One junction end disagrees with the germline gene, perhaps due to a read error. The chain is built from TRBV5-6 and TRBJ2-6, with a possible D match to TRBD1 (5 bases). CDR1 is SGHDT, CDR2 YYEEEE, per germline. This CDR3 is 17 amino acids long. CDR3 region: CASSQDSNFSGANVLTF. For the CDR3, the DNA is TGTGCCAGCAGCCAAGACAGCAACTTCTCTGGGGCCAACGTCCTGACTTTT.

The chain uses TRBV10-3 and TRBJ2-1, with unresolved D. There are 14 residues in the CDR3. V lost 5 bases and J lost 8, with 16 bases in between. The germline V gene encodes CDR1 ENHRY and CDR2 SYGVKD. The CDR3 DNA sequence: TGTGCCATCAGTCCCATGGTGACCCGGTATGAGCAGTTCTTC. It yields the protein CAISPMVTRYEQFF.

The chain employs TRBV7-8 and TRBJ2-3; 10 bases match TRBD2. The V gene's germline CDR1 is SGHVS and CDR2 FQNEAQ. This CDR3 contains 17 residues. With V trimmed by 1 base and J by 3 bases, 7 bases remained unmatched. This CDR3 reads CASSLEDASGGTDTQYF. In nucleotides, the CDR3 is TGTGCCAGCAGCTTAGAAGATGCTAGCGGGGGAACAGATACGCAGTATTTT.

About this clonotype itself: Since the CDR3 does not end with the conserved phenylalanine or tryptophan, this likely comes from a read error. V and J are TRBV14 and TRBJ1-2; D remains unclear. Trimming took 1 base from V and 4 from J, leaving 10 bases between them. Germline V gene lookup returns CDR1 SGHDN and CDR2 FVKESK. The CDR3 contains 14 residues. DNA for the CDR3: TGTGCCAGCAGCCAAGGGAGCAGCTGCTATGGCTACACCATC. The encoded protein is CASSQGSSCYGYTI.

V gene TRBV4-3 combines with J gene TRBJ2-2; the D is unclear. Trimming took 9 bases from V and 4 from J, leaving 6 bases between them. The CDR3 extends over 11 amino acids. Germline lookup yields CDR1 LGHNA and CDR2 YSLEER. Written as DNA, the CDR3 is TGCGCCAGACTTGGCACCGGGGAGCTGTTTTTT. It codes for CARLGTGELFF.

The gene calls are TRBV6-6 and TRBJ2-3; weak D call: TRBD2 (6 bases). CDR3 length: 17 residues. Germline lookup yields CDR1 MNHNY and CDR2 SVGAGI (reference sequence). Trimming removed 6 bases from V and 11 bases from J, with 30 bases in between. Here the CDR3 reads CASSSTLDKGGQIGQYF. The CDR3 DNA reads TGTGCCAGCAGCTCCACCTTAGACAAGGGAGGCCAGATAGGGCAGTATTTT.

In the case of this clonotype: At one boundary the junction diverges from the germline segment, which might be a read error. This chain joins TRBV12-3 or TRBV12-4 and TRBJ2-2; the match to TRBD1 covers 7 bases. The CDR3 spans 15 residues. CDR3 residues: CVSSLGDRVSGELFF. The CDR3 bases are TGTGTCAGCAGTTTAGGAGACAGGGTGTCCGGGGAGCTGTTTTTT.

In the case of this clonotype: The CDR3 ends on some other residue instead of the conserved phenylalanine or tryptophan, so this is likely a read error. The gene calls are TRBV11-3 and TRBJ2-7, with D possibly called TRBD1 or TRBD2 (5 bases each). This CDR3 is built from 15 residues. Germline V gives CDR1 SGHNT, CDR2 YENEEA. Trimming cost V 3 bases and J 2 bases, with 14 bases left between them. The CDR3 nucleotides read TGTGCCAGCAGCTTCGGGACGGATACAACCTACGAGCAGTACTTA. Residues: CASSFGTDTTYEQYL.

A word on this clonotype: It is likely a read error, because the conserved phenylalanine at the end of the CDR3 is missing. The limits of the CDR3 on the DNA are not certain, so only TCRdb's listed CDR3 is given. V is TRBV11-3 and J is TRBJ2-1; the table's D call TRBD2 went unverified against the DNA. Including both end residues, the CDR3 is 15 amino acids long. The germline V gene has CDR1 SGHNT and CDR2 YENEEA. CDR3: CAGSRLARGGYEQFL.

As for this clonotype: Relative to the germline gene, one junction end is altered; a read error may explain this. The rearrangement links TRBV7-8 to TRBJ2-2, with D hard to call. The length of the CDR3 is 16 residues. Germline lookup yields CDR1 SGHVS and CDR2 FQNEAQ. In DNA form, the CDR3 reads TGTGTCAGCAGCTTAGGGCGATGGGAGAACACCGGGGAGCTGTTTTTT. It translates to CVSSLGRWENTGELFF.

Points on this clonotype: One junction end does not reproduce the germline sequence, and a read error may be involved. The rearrangement joins TRBV11-2 to TRBJ2-3; 11 positions match TRBD2. The V gene's germline CDR1 is SGHAT and CDR2 FQNNGV. The CDR3 runs 15 residues. The CDR3 spells CASSSETSGTDTQYF. CDR3 nucleotide sequence: TGTGCGAGCAGCTCAGAGACTAGCGGGACGGATACGCAGTATTTT.

This clonotype was counted many times. One end of the junction is discordant with germline, which a read error may explain. The rearrangement links TRBV24-1 to TRBJ2-1; TRBD2 aligns across 10 bases. Germline values: CDR1 KGHDR, CDR2 SFDVKD. CDR3 length: 16 residues. CDR3 amino acids: CATSLSSGRQVDEQFF. The CDR3 DNA reads TGTGCCACCAGTCTATCTAGCGGGAGACAGGTGGATGAACAGTTCTTC.

The chain couples TRBV28 to TRBJ2-1, with a tentative D call TRBD2 (5 bases). Trimming cost V 6 bases and J 7 bases, with 19 bases left between them. Germline CDR1 and CDR2: MDHEN and SYDVKM. This CDR3 is 15 amino acids long. This CDR3 is CASSSMGSRRNEQFF. CDR3 sequence (DNA): TGTGCCAGCAGCTCCATGGGGAGCAGGAGGAATGAGCAGTTCTTC.

Remarks on this clonotype: This sequence may be a read error, since a much larger clone differs from it by one base. The CDR3 region has the DNA TGTGCCAGCAGAGACAGGGGGCAGAGCGGGGGTAGGAATGAGCAGTTCTTC. It codes for CASRDRGQSGGRNEQFF. This rearrangement joins TRBV19 to TRBJ2-1; 10 bases align to TRBD1. The CDR3 runs to 17 residues. CDR1 and CDR2 from the germline V gene are LNHDA and SQIVND (reference sequence). After removal of 9 bases from V and 7 bases from J, the junction contained 18 bases not matched to a gene. Together with reference TRBV19 and TRBJ2-1, the CDR3 gives the full variable domain: DGGITQSPKYLFRKEGQNVTLSCEQNLNHDAMYWYRQDPGQGLRLIYYSQIVNDFQKGDIAEGYSVSREKKESFPLTVTSAQKNPTAFYLCASRDRGQSGGRNEQFFGPGTRLTVL.

This clonotype was seen only once. V is TRBV21-1 and J is TRBJ2-2; the D segment call TRBD1 is taken from the table without a DNA check. TRBV21-1 is assigned pseudogene status. This CDR3 is built from 16 residues. The CDR3 DNA is TGTGCCAGCATCAAGAAGGACAGGGCCCGCACCCGGGAGCTGTTTTTT. This codes for CASIKKDRARTRELFF.

This clonotype was observed a single time. The chain uses TRBV7-9 and TRBJ2-1; unclear D gene. The CDR3 runs 13 residues. The germline CDR1 and CDR2 sequences are SEHNR and FQNEAQ (reference sequence). V gave up 5 bases and J gave up 6 bases, with 11 bases separating them. The CDR3 loop is CASSRSECNEQFF. CDR3 sequence (DNA): TGTGCCAGCAGCCGAAGCGAGTGCAATGAGCAGTTCTTC.

V and J are TRBV11-3 and TRBJ1-1; weak D call: TRBD1 (6 bases). This CDR3 has 13 amino acids. The germline CDR1 and CDR2 sequences are SGHNT and YENEEA. The V end lost 7 bases, the J end lost 5 bases, and 14 bases lay between the germline ends. CDR3 region: CASTQGRVTEAFF. The CDR3 DNA is TGTGCCAGCACCCAGGGGAGGGTTACTGAAGCTTTCTTT.

V is TRBV6-2 or TRBV6-3 and J is TRBJ1-1; no firm D call. The CDR3 has 13 amino acids. The germline gives CDR1 MNHEY, CDR2 SVGEGT. Trimming pared 6 bases from V and 11 bases from J, leaving 19 bases between. The CDR3 region is CASSPSPALTAFF. In DNA, the CDR3 is TGTGCCAGCAGCCCGTCACCGGCCCTGACGGCTTTCTTT.

On this clonotype: At one of its ends the junction is not consistent with the germline gene, which may arise from a read error. This chain connects TRBV7-8 to TRBJ1-4, with TRBD1 as a possible D gene (5 bases). Germline V gene sequence: CDR1 SGHVS, CDR2 FQNEAQ. The CDR3 is made up of 15 amino acids. The CDR3 here is CASSPLEGRDENLFF. CDR3 nucleotide sequence: TGTGCCAGCAGCCCGCTGGAGGGGCGAGACGAAAATCTGTTTTTT.

The chain combines TRBV11-2 with TRBJ1-2; no firm D call. V was clipped by 5 bases and J by 0 bases, with 7 bases between them. The CDR3 runs to 13 residues. Germline CDR1 SGHAT, CDR2 FQNNGV. The CDR3 region has the DNA TGTGCCAGCAGCAGAACAGCTAACTATGGCTACACCTTC. Amino acids: CASSRTANYGYTF. The full variable domain, rest sourced from reference TRBV11-2 and TRBJ1-2, is EAGVAQSPRYKIIEKRQSVAFWCNPISGHATLYWYQQILGQGPKLLIQFQNNGVVDDSQLPKDRFSAERLKGVDSTLKIQPAKLEDSAVYLCASSRTANYGYTFGSGTRLTVV.

About this clonotype itself: The junction does not match germline at one end; this may be a read error. The rearrangement uses TRBV4-2 and TRBJ2-7; the D gene is possibly TRBD2 (5 bases). This CDR3 contains 16 residues. Germline-derived CDR1 and CDR2 are LGHNA and YNFKEQ. The CDR3 DNA is TGTACCAGCAGCCAAGAAAATGTAGCGACGTCCTACGAGCAGTACTTC. Its protein is CTSSQENVATSYEQYF.

With respect to this clonotype: The germline gene is not matched at one end of the junction; a read error may be the cause. The chain uses TRBV28 and TRBJ2-2; 8 bases are a match to TRBD2. CDR3 size: 13 residues. Germline assignment: CDR1 MDHEN and CDR2 SYDVKM. Here the CDR3 DNA reads TGTGGTAGCAGTTTGAGCGGGAGCAGGGAGCTGGTTTTT. Its translation: CGSSLSGSRELVF.

Concerning this clonotype itself: A clone one base away is much larger, so this may be a read error. This sequence joins TRBV5-1 and TRBJ2-2, with 7 bases aligning to TRBD1. The germline gives CDR1 SGHRS, CDR2 YFSETQ. CDR3 length equals 17 residues. CDR3 nucleotides: TGCACCAGCAGCTTGGGCCACCGGGACAGAGCGGCCGGGGAGCTGTTTTTT. Protein product: CTSSLGHRDRAAGELFF.

V gene TRBV11-2 combines with J gene TRBJ2-1, with 8 nucleotides matching TRBD1. CDR3 size: 16 residues. V lost 7 bases to trimming and J lost 9 bases; unmatched junction nucleotides: 17. Per germline, CDR1 SGHAT and CDR2 FQNNGV. Written as DNA, the CDR3 is TGTGCCAGCAACTACGAGGCCGGGACAGGCAATTCTGAGCAGTTCTTC. Encoded protein: CASNYEAGTGNSEQFF.

This clonotype was picked up one time. One end of the junction varies from germline; a read error may be responsible. The genes are TRBV11-3 and TRBJ2-1; 13 positions match TRBD2. CDR1 is SGHNT, CDR2 YENEEA, per germline. The CDR3 sequence is 15 residues long. CDR3 bases: TGTGTCAGCAGCCAACTAGCGGGGGGGGACTATGAGCAGTTCTTC. This sequence encodes CVSSQLAGGDYEQFF.

V is TRBV28 and J is TRBJ1-3; D gene ambiguous. With 7 bases removed from V and 6 bases from J, the gap between germline ends came to 16 bases. Germline V CDR1 and CDR2: MDHEN, SYDVKM. The CDR3 is 14 amino acids. The CDR3 region is CASTEFRCVNTIYF. Here the CDR3 DNA reads TGTGCCAGCACTGAGTTTAGGTGTGTAAACACCATATATTTT.

A remark on this clonotype: At one of its ends the junction is not consistent with the germline gene, which may arise from a read error. This chain joins TRBV29-1 and TRBJ1-2; D is ambiguous. From germline, CDR1 is SQVTM and CDR2 ANQGSEA. This CDR3 spans 12 amino acids. The CDR3 nucleotides are TGCAGTATTGTCCATTGGGGTGGCGGCTTCACCTTC. Encoded protein: CSIVHWGGGFTF.